Shown below are 16 T cell receptor beta chains from a single sample sequenced in a study of blood T cell repertoires in COVID-19. The protocol was immunoSEQ multiplex PCR, while the TCRdb copy is restricted to in-frame clones and leaves out a portion. The table shows hundreds of thousands of clones, with about 82% occurring only once. Sequenced material: PBMCs or T cells enriched from blood (not recorded which). All receptors come from a woman in her 50s who had recovered from COVID-19.

J is TRBJ1-5 and V is TRBV6-2 or TRBV6-3; the D gene is possibly TRBD1 (5 bases). The V gene lost 2 bases and the J gene lost 3 bases, with 20 bases spanning the gap. Germline CDR1 reads MNHEY; CDR2 reads SVGEGT. This CDR3 spans 18 amino acids. The CDR3 protein is CASSYVVDAGLNNQPQHF. In nucleotides, the CDR3 is TGTGCCAGCAGTTACGTCGTGGACGCGGGGCTCAACAATCAGCCCCAGCATTTT.

This chain joins TRBV28 and TRBJ2-7; the D is unclear. Looked up from germline, CDR1 is MDHEN and CDR2 is SYDVKM. This CDR3 contains 12 residues. V shed 1 base and J shed 2 bases, with 3 bases lying between them. The CDR3 here is CASSLLAYEQYF. The CDR3 bases are TGTGCCAGCAGTTTATTAGCCTACGAGCAGTACTTC.

The chain employs TRBV7-2 and TRBJ1-6; D is perhaps TRBD1 (6 bases). Germline CDR1 and CDR2: SGHTA and FQGNSA. The CDR3 extends over 14 amino acids. Trimming cost V 3 bases and J 10 bases, with 13 bases left between them. The CDR3 here is CASSFGRGPSPLHF. CDR3 sequence (DNA): TGTGCCAGCAGCTTTGGCAGGGGACCGTCACCCCTCCACTTT.

The rearrangement links TRBV6-5 to TRBJ1-4; weak D call: TRBD1 (5 bases). The CDR3 spans 14 residues. Germline CDR1 MNHEY, CDR2 SVGAGI. Trimming left V 6 bases short and J 5 bases short, with 13 bases between. Here the CDR3 DNA reads TGTGCCAGCAGCAGGGATAGTAACAATGAAAAACTGTTTTTT. Its translation is CASSRDSNNEKLFF.

Notes on this clone: The sample holds other DNA sequences that translate to the same CDR3. V and J are TRBV28 and TRBJ1-2; D unresolved. This CDR3 comprises 13 residues. CDR1 MDHEN and CDR2 SYDVKM come from the germline V gene. Trimming left V 3 bases short and J 2 bases short, with 7 bases between. CDR3 nucleotides: TGTGCCAGCAGTTTCGGGGTCAACTATGGCTACACCTTC. Its translation: CASSFGVNYGYTF.

The chain employs TRBV10-3 and TRBJ1-4; TRBD1 matches 10 bases. This CDR3 has 15 amino acids. CDR1 is ENHRY, CDR2 SYGVKD, per germline. With V trimmed by 3 bases and J by 6 bases, 4 bases remained unmatched. The CDR3 is CAISEAGTGDEKLFF. The CDR3 nucleotides read TGTGCCATCAGTGAAGCCGGGACAGGGGATGAAAAACTGTTTTTT.

The chain is built from TRBV28 and TRBJ1-2; D might be TRBD1 (6 bases). Germline assignment: CDR1 MDHEN and CDR2 SYDVKM. The CDR3 totals 16 residues. Trimming stripped 3 bases from V and 7 bases from J, with 21 bases between. The CDR3 sequence is CASSFAGESPLFGYTF. The CDR3 coding sequence is TGTGCCAGCAGTTTTGCAGGGGAATCCCCCCTATTTGGCTACACCTTC.

This chain links TRBV18 with TRBJ1-5; a weak D match, TRBD1 (5 bases). Deletions cut 3 bases from V and 2 bases from J, with 14 bases between. The CDR3 has 16 amino acids. CDR1 and CDR2 from the germline V gene are KGHSH and LQKENI. CDR3 DNA sequence: TGTGCCAGCTCACCTCCGGGGGGGGTCGGCAATCAGCCCCAGCATTTT. Protein product: CASSPPGGVGNQPQHF.

Comment on this clone: Other DNA sequences in the sample encode the same CDR3. V gene TRBV28 combines with J gene TRBJ1-5; the D gene is possibly TRBD1 (5 bases). Germline values: CDR1 MDHEN, CDR2 SYDVKM. This CDR3 is built from 15 residues. Trimming removed 5 bases from V and 4 bases from J, with 15 bases in between. The CDR3 bases are TGTGCCAGCAGTCCGGGGCTGGGGGGAAATCAGCCCCAGCATTTT. It is translated as CASSPGLGGNQPQHF.

As DNA, the CDR3 is TGTGCCAGCAGTACCCCGCGGGCGGGGGAAGAAAAACTGTTTTTT. It translates to CASSTPRAGEEKLFF. This chain uses TRBV27 with TRBJ1-4; tentative D call: TRBD1 (5 bases). Germline assignment: CDR1 MNHEY and CDR2 SMNVEV (reference sequence). The V end was cut by 5 bases, the J end by 8 bases, with 18 bases between. The CDR3 sequence is 15 residues long. Variable domain in full (rest from reference TRBV27 and TRBJ1-4): EAQVTQNPRYLITVTGKKLTVTCSQNMNHEYMSWYRQDPGLGLRQIYYSMNVEVTDKGDVPEGYKVSRKEKRNFPLILESPSPNQTSLYFCASSTPRAGEEKLFFGSGTQLSVL.

V and J are TRBV5-1 and TRBJ2-6, with TRBD1 matching 7 bases. This CDR3 spans 17 amino acids. The V and J ends lost 6 bases and 0 bases, in that order; junction bases with no gene match: 9. Germline assignment: CDR1 SGHRS and CDR2 YFSETQ. The chain's CDR3 is CASKGTESYSGANVLTF. The CDR3 DNA reads as TGCGCCAGCAAGGGGACAGAAAGTTACTCTGGGGCCAACGTCCTGACTTTC.

CDR3 DNA sequence: TGCGCCAGCAGCTCGGGACAGATCATGAACACTGAAGCTTTCTTT. Protein product: CASSSGQIMNTEAFF. The V and J genes are TRBV5-1 and TRBJ1-1, with TRBD1 matching 7 bases. V was clipped by 3 bases and J by 0 bases; unmatched bases: 5. This CDR3 region has 15 residues. In germline, CDR1 is SGHRS, CDR2 YFSETQ.

The gene calls are TRBV7-8 and TRBJ2-7; D call uncertain. V gave up 5 bases and J gave up 0 bases, with 11 bases separating them. The CDR3 loop spans 14 amino acids. Germline CDR1 and CDR2: SGHVS and FQNEAQ. CDR3 protein: CASSLDTPSYEQYF. The CDR3 bases are TGTGCCAGCAGCCTTGACACTCCCTCCTACGAGCAGTACTTC.

The CDR3 nucleotides are TGTGCCAGCAGCTTAGCGGGGCCCCCGGGTACAACTTACGAGCAGTACTTC. It codes for CASSLAGPPGTTYEQYF. V is TRBV7-2 and J is TRBJ2-7; D possibly corresponds to TRBD1 (5 bases). Germline values: CDR1 SGHTA, CDR2 FQGNSA. The CDR3 extends over 17 amino acids. V lost 0 bases, J lost 4 bases, and 19 bases lay in between.

The V call is TRBV7-3, the J call TRBJ2-3; 7 bases line up with TRBD2. The germline V gene has CDR1 SGHTA and CDR2 FQGTGA. This CDR3 has 14 residues. The ends lost 5 bases at V and 2 bases at J; junction bases unmatched: 4. In nucleotides, the CDR3 is TGTGCCAGCAGCGACGGACTAGTCACAGATACGCAGTATTTT. Its protein is CASSDGLVTDTQYF.

The CDR3 reads CASSVGILTYGYTF. The CDR3 coding sequence is TGTGCCAGCAGTGTCGGTATCTTAACCTATGGCTACACCTTC. This rearrangement joins TRBV28 to TRBJ1-2; D ambiguous. The CDR3 sequence is 14 residues long. From germline, CDR1 is MDHEN and CDR2 SYDVKM. The ends were cut back, 5 bases at V and 4 bases at J, with 14 bases in the middle.